This T cell receptor beta chain originates from a study of blood T cell repertoires in COVID-19. Measured with immunoSEQ multiplex PCR; TCRdb has only the in-frame clones, and not every one. The sample lists some 200,000 clones, 80% to 90% occurring once. Trimming removed 2 bases at V and 0 bases at J, with 12 bases between. The CDR3 covers 16 residues. CDR1 and CDR2 from the germline V gene are LNHDA and SQIVND (reference sequence). The TCR sequence derives from a young woman in a cohort exposed to, infected with or recovered from COVID-19 (not recorded which). Sample: PBMCs or T cells enriched from blood (not recorded which). The chain carries TRBV19 and TRBJ2-3; a weak D match, TRBD2 (5 bases). CDR3: CASSIRRGTSTDTQYF. In DNA, the CDR3 is TGTGCCAGTAGTATACGTCGGGGAACTAGCACAGATACGCAGTATTTT.